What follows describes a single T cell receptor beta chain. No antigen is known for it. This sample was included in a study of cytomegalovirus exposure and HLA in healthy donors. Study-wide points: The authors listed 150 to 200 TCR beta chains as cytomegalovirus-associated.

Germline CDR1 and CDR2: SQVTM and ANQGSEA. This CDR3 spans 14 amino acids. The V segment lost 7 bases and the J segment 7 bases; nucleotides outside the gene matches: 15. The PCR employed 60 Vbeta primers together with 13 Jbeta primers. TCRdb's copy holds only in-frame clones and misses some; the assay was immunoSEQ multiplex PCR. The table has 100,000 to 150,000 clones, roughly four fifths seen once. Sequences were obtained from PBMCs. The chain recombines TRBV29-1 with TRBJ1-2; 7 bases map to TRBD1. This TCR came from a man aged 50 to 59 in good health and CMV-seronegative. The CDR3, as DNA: TGCAGCGCCACGACTTACAGGGGCGTCGGTGGCTACACCTTC. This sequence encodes CSATTYRGVGGYTF.